Listed below are T cell receptor beta chains from one sample, sequenced in a study of T cells in Graves' hyperthyroidism and ophthalmopathy. TCRdb re-called the multiplex PCR reads with MiXCR, one entry per CDR3 protein. The sample records 450,000 to 650,000 distinct CDR3 sequences, more than 13% being singletons. Sample: blood. The origin of the receptors is a woman between 18 and 30 years old with Graves' ophthalmopathy. The CDR3 runs from the conserved cysteine through the conserved F or W. The order of the fields is J gene, clone size, V gene, D gene, CDR3 DNA, CDR3 protein. A D gene is named only where the DNA matches it firmly. Size is stated for part of the rows, as once, few or many counts, or as a class when the clone is expanded.

j_call: TRBJ2-1
clone_size: few
v_call: TRBV13
d_call: NA
cdr3_nt: TGTGCCAGCGGGGCGGGATCCCTCAACAATGAGCAGTTCTTC
cdr3_aa: CASGAGSLNNEQFF

j_call: TRBJ2-3
clone_size: few
v_call: TRBV20-1
d_call: TRBD2
cdr3_nt: TGCAGTGCTAGACTCGGACTAGCGGGTCGCACAGATACGCAGTATTTT
cdr3_aa: CSARLGLAGRTDTQYF

j_call: TRBJ1-1
clone_size: NA
v_call: TRBV28
d_call: TRBD1
cdr3_nt: TGTGCCAGCAGGCTGCACAGGGGGGGAGACACTGAAGCTTTCTTT
cdr3_aa: CASRLHRGGDTEAFF

j_call: TRBJ2-2
clone_size: NA
v_call: TRBV7-8
d_call: TRBD2
cdr3_nt: TGTGCCAGCAGCTCCCTTAGCGGGAAGAACACCGGGGAGCTGTTTTTT
cdr3_aa: CASSSLSGKNTGELFF

j_call: TRBJ1-6
clone_size: few
v_call: TRBV19
d_call: NA
cdr3_nt: TGTGCCAGTACGAATGAGGGGCCGAATTCACCCCTCCACTTT
cdr3_aa: CASTNEGPNSPLHF

j_call: TRBJ2-7
clone_size: few
v_call: TRBV3-1
d_call: NA
cdr3_nt: TGTGCCAGCAGCCAGGGACGGCCAGCCTACGAGCAGTACTTC
cdr3_aa: CASSQGRPAYEQYF

j_call: TRBJ2-7
clone_size: few
v_call: TRBV28
d_call: NA
cdr3_nt: TGTGCCAGCAGTTTTGCAGTAACATATAGCTCCTACGAGCAGTACTTC
cdr3_aa: CASSFAVTYSSYEQYF

j_call: TRBJ2-1
clone_size: many
v_call: TRBV2
d_call: TRBD2
cdr3_nt: TGTGCCACCTGGACTAGGTGGAATGAGCAGTTCTTC
cdr3_aa: CATWTRWNEQFF

j_call: TRBJ2-1
clone_size: many
v_call: TRBV20-1
d_call: NA
cdr3_nt: TGCAGTGCTAGAACTGATCAAAAAGGGCAGTTCTTC
cdr3_aa: CSARTDQKGQFF

j_call: TRBJ2-7
clone_size: many
v_call: TRBV29-1
d_call: TRBD2
cdr3_nt: TGCAGCGTTGCGGGTCCCGGACTAGCGGGAGAATCCGAGCAGTACTTC
cdr3_aa: CSVAGPGLAGESEQYF

j_call: TRBJ2-7
clone_size: few
v_call: TRBV19
d_call: NA
cdr3_nt: TGTGCCAGTAGTATCATGGACGGCCACTACGAGCAGTACTTC
cdr3_aa: CASSIMDGHYEQYF

j_call: TRBJ2-6
clone_size: NA
v_call: TRBV9
d_call: TRBD1
cdr3_nt: TGTGCCAGCAGCGTCCCGACAGGGTCTGGGGCCAACGTCCTGACTTTC
cdr3_aa: CASSVPTGSGANVLTF

j_call: TRBJ2-2
clone_size: many
v_call: TRBV11-2
d_call: NA
cdr3_nt: TGTGCCAGCAGCTTAGAGTGGCGCAGGGTCGCCGGGGAGCTGTTTTTT
cdr3_aa: CASSLEWRRVAGELFF

j_call: TRBJ1-1
clone_size: many
v_call: TRBV6-1
d_call: NA
cdr3_nt: TGTGCCAGCCATCAAATCGACAGGAACACTGAAGCTTTCTTT
cdr3_aa: CASHQIDRNTEAFF

j_call: TRBJ1-5
clone_size: many
v_call: TRBV7-2
d_call: TRBD1
cdr3_nt: TGTGCCAGCAGCCCGACAGGGGTTGGCAATCAGCCCCAGCATTTT
cdr3_aa: CASSPTGVGNQPQHF

j_call: TRBJ1-2
clone_size: many
v_call: TRBV5-1
d_call: NA
cdr3_nt: TGCGCCAGCAGCGTGACAGTTTCGCTAGATGGCTACACCTTC
cdr3_aa: CASSVTVSLDGYTF

j_call: TRBJ1-2
clone_size: many
v_call: TRBV30
d_call: TRBD1
cdr3_nt: TGTGCCTGGAGCTGGACAGGGGGAAACTATGGCTACACCTTC
cdr3_aa: CAWSWTGGNYGYTF

j_call: TRBJ2-7
clone_size: many
v_call: TRBV7-8
d_call: TRBD1
cdr3_nt: TGTGCCAGCAGCTTAGGAGACAGGGTGCAAGAGCAGTACTTC
cdr3_aa: CASSLGDRVQEQYF

j_call: TRBJ1-1
clone_size: once
v_call: TRBV11-2
d_call: NA
cdr3_nt: TGTGCCAGCCGGGACTGGGGCTTGAACACTGAAGCTTTCTTT
cdr3_aa: CASRDWGLNTEAFF

j_call: TRBJ1-3
clone_size: few
v_call: TRBV4-3
d_call: NA
cdr3_nt: TGCGCCAGCAGCCAAGAGTATCGGATGGCTGGAAACACCATATATTTT
cdr3_aa: CASSQEYRMAGNTIYF

j_call: TRBJ2-7
clone_size: NA
v_call: TRBV20-1
d_call: NA
cdr3_nt: TGCAGTGCTAGAGGGAGGAACATAGCGCAACCAAATTACGAGCAGTACTTC
cdr3_aa: CSARGRNIAQPNYEQYF

j_call: TRBJ2-3
clone_size: many
v_call: TRBV7-2
d_call: NA
cdr3_nt: TGTGCCAGCAGCCAGCCCGCTAATACGCAGTATTTT
cdr3_aa: CASSQPANTQYF

j_call: TRBJ2-7
clone_size: NA
v_call: TRBV3-1
d_call: NA
cdr3_nt: TGTGCCAGCAGCCGCGAGGGACCCGGGAGATACGAGCAGTACTTC
cdr3_aa: CASSREGPGRYEQYF

j_call: TRBJ1-1
clone_size: many
v_call: TRBV19
d_call: NA
cdr3_nt: TGTGCCAGTAGTATCGAACAGGGTTCGGCTTTCTTT
cdr3_aa: CASSIEQGSAFF

j_call: TRBJ2-3
clone_size: many
v_call: TRBV12-3/TRBV12-4
d_call: TRBD2
cdr3_nt: TGTGCCAGCAGGATTAGCGGGAGGGGGAAGGATACGCAGTATTTT
cdr3_aa: CASRISGRGKDTQYF

j_call: TRBJ1-1
clone_size: many
v_call: TRBV7-8
d_call: NA
cdr3_nt: TGTGCCAGCAGCTTAGCGGGGAAGGGGACTGAAGCTTTCTTT
cdr3_aa: CASSLAGKGTEAFF

j_call: TRBJ2-3
clone_size: many
v_call: TRBV3-1
d_call: NA
cdr3_nt: TGTGCCAGCAGCCCGGGACCTTTGAGCACAGATACGCAGTATTTT
cdr3_aa: CASSPGPLSTDTQYF

j_call: TRBJ1-4
clone_size: NA
v_call: TRBV6-2/TRBV6-3
d_call: NA
cdr3_nt: TGTGCCAGCAGGGGATCCATTGGGATTGAAAAACTGTTTTTT
cdr3_aa: CASRGSIGIEKLFF

j_call: TRBJ2-7
clone_size: NA
v_call: TRBV7-3
d_call: TRBD2
cdr3_nt: TGTGCCGGCAGCCCCAGGGCGGGGGGAAGCTCCTACGAGCAGTACTTC
cdr3_aa: CAGSPRAGGSSYEQYF

j_call: TRBJ1-6
clone_size: NA
v_call: TRBV19
d_call: TRBD1
cdr3_nt: TGTGCCAGCCGGCTGAGGGACAGGATTAATTCACCCCTCCACTTT
cdr3_aa: CASRLRDRINSPLHF

j_call: TRBJ1-1
clone_size: NA
v_call: TRBV5-1
d_call: NA
cdr3_nt: TGCGCCAGCAGCCCACAGGGCATAATAGGTGAAGCTTTCTTT
cdr3_aa: CASSPQGIIGEAFF

j_call: TRBJ2-1
clone_size: many
v_call: TRBV7-2
d_call: NA
cdr3_nt: TGTGCCAGCAGCCTGGACTCCGCGGGCTACAATGAGCAGTTCTTC
cdr3_aa: CASSLDSAGYNEQFF

j_call: TRBJ2-1
clone_size: many
v_call: TRBV20-1
d_call: NA
cdr3_nt: TGCAGTGCTAGCGACCTAACAGGGATCTACAATGAGCAGTTCTTC
cdr3_aa: CSASDLTGIYNEQFF

j_call: TRBJ2-3
clone_size: many
v_call: TRBV12-3/TRBV12-4
d_call: TRBD1
cdr3_nt: TGTGCCAGCAGTTTACTTCGGTCAGGGGGCGCTAGCACAGATACGCAGTATTTT
cdr3_aa: CASSLLRSGGASTDTQYF

j_call: TRBJ2-7
clone_size: many
v_call: TRBV12-3/TRBV12-4
d_call: TRBD2
cdr3_nt: TGTGCCAGCAGTTGGACTAGCGGGAGGTTTGACGAGCAGTACTTC
cdr3_aa: CASSWTSGRFDEQYF

j_call: TRBJ2-7
clone_size: many
v_call: TRBV2
d_call: NA
cdr3_nt: TGTGCCAGCAGTGTTGGCCGAACCTACGAGCAGTACTTC
cdr3_aa: CASSVGRTYEQYF

j_call: TRBJ2-3
clone_size: many
v_call: TRBV28
d_call: TRBD2
cdr3_nt: TGTGCCAGCAGTTGGGTAGCGGGGATTCACACAGATACGCAGTATTTT
cdr3_aa: CASSWVAGIHTDTQYF

j_call: TRBJ1-1
clone_size: NA
v_call: TRBV19
d_call: NA
cdr3_nt: TGTGCCACCTCGGTGGGGTTCACTGAAGCTTTCTTT
cdr3_aa: CATSVGFTEAFF

j_call: TRBJ2-5
clone_size: many
v_call: TRBV6-4
d_call: NA
cdr3_nt: TGTGCCAGCGGTTTTGAGCGTAACGGGACCCAGTACTTC
cdr3_aa: CASGFERNGTQYF

j_call: TRBJ1-6
clone_size: many
v_call: TRBV2
d_call: NA
cdr3_nt: TGTGCCAGCAGTGAAAGGGACGGATCCTATAATTCACCCCTCCACTTT
cdr3_aa: CASSERDGSYNSPLHF

j_call: TRBJ2-2
clone_size: few
v_call: TRBV10-3
d_call: TRBD1
cdr3_nt: TGTGCCACCCGGGACAGGGATCCCGGGGAGCTGTTTTTT
cdr3_aa: CATRDRDPGELFF

j_call: TRBJ2-7
clone_size: NA
v_call: TRBV5-8
d_call: NA
cdr3_nt: TGTGCCAGCAGCTTGTACGGGGTCCACGAGCAGTACTTC
cdr3_aa: CASSLYGVHEQYF

j_call: TRBJ2-1
clone_size: many
v_call: TRBV30
d_call: TRBD2
cdr3_nt: TGTGCCTCCTCGGGACTAGCGGGAGGCGGTGAGCAGTTCTTC
cdr3_aa: CASSGLAGGGEQFF

j_call: TRBJ2-7
clone_size: many
v_call: TRBV20-1
d_call: NA
cdr3_nt: TGCAGTGCTATAGAGAACGAAGGGCAGTACTTC
cdr3_aa: CSAIENEGQYF

j_call: TRBJ1-6
clone_size: NA
v_call: TRBV19
d_call: TRBD1
cdr3_nt: TGTGCCAGTAGCCCGACAGGGGATAATTCACCCCTCCACTTT
cdr3_aa: CASSPTGDNSPLHF

j_call: TRBJ1-6
clone_size: many
v_call: TRBV9
d_call: NA
cdr3_nt: TGTGCCAGCAGCCGGGGCGGAGAGAATTCACCCCTCCACTTT
cdr3_aa: CASSRGGENSPLHF

j_call: TRBJ2-1
clone_size: many
v_call: TRBV20-1
d_call: TRBD2
cdr3_nt: TGCAGTGCTAGAGATTTCTTGAGACTAGCGGGGGGCAATGAGCAGTTCTTC
cdr3_aa: CSARDFLRLAGGNEQFF

j_call: TRBJ1-2
clone_size: many
v_call: TRBV12-3/TRBV12-4
d_call: NA
cdr3_nt: TGTGCCAGCAGTTTACAGGGAGACTATGGCTACACCTTC
cdr3_aa: CASSLQGDYGYTF

j_call: TRBJ1-1
clone_size: NA
v_call: TRBV9
d_call: TRBD1
cdr3_nt: TGTGCCAGCGGGACAGGAATAATGAACACTGAAGCTTTCTTT
cdr3_aa: CASGTGIMNTEAFF

j_call: TRBJ2-3
clone_size: many
v_call: TRBV11-1
d_call: NA
cdr3_nt: TGTGCCAGCAGCTTGGTTGGACTACCTACGCAGTATTTT
cdr3_aa: CASSLVGLPTQYF

j_call: TRBJ2-3
clone_size: few
v_call: TRBV6-5
d_call: TRBD2
cdr3_nt: TGTGCCAGCAGTTACTCGCTAGCGGGAATTTTAGATACGCAGTATTTT
cdr3_aa: CASSYSLAGILDTQYF

j_call: TRBJ1-5
clone_size: NA
v_call: TRBV5-6
d_call: TRBD1
cdr3_nt: TGTGCCAGCAGCGTGACAGGGGCTGGGTATCAGCCCCAGCATTTT
cdr3_aa: CASSVTGAGYQPQHF

j_call: TRBJ2-1
clone_size: many
v_call: TRBV4-1
d_call: NA
cdr3_nt: TGCGCCAGCAGCCAAGTAACACATTTCAATGAGCAGTTCTTC
cdr3_aa: CASSQVTHFNEQFF

j_call: TRBJ1-6
clone_size: NA
v_call: TRBV10-3
d_call: NA
cdr3_nt: TGTGCCATCAGTGACCCACCCGGGGGAAGCTCACCCCTCCACTTT
cdr3_aa: CAISDPPGGSSPLHF

j_call: TRBJ2-7
clone_size: many
v_call: TRBV6-1
d_call: TRBD1
cdr3_nt: TGTGCCAGCAGTTCGGGACAGGGGACCTACGAGCAGTACTTC
cdr3_aa: CASSSGQGTYEQYF